This is a list of T cell receptor beta chains from one sample in a study of cytomegalovirus exposure and HLA in healthy donors. Profiling relied on immunoSEQ multiplex PCR, and the TCRdb table lists in-frame clones only, not all of them. The data hold approximately 160,000 clones, with 77% observed a single time. Sequencing input: PBMCs. The receptors shown here come from a woman aged 40 to 55 in good health and CMV-seropositive. The CDR3 runs from the conserved cysteine through the conserved F or W. Each record gives: V gene, clone size, J gene, D gene, CDR3 DNA, CDR3 protein. A D gene is named only where the DNA matches it firmly. Clone sizes are given selectively: once, few, many, or a class where the clone is expanded.

V gene: TRBV18
clone size: .
J gene: TRBJ1-2
D gene: TRBD1
CDR3 DNA: TGTGCCAGCTCACCCCGAGAGGGGGCACTTGACTATGGCTACACCTTC
CDR3 protein: CASSPREGALDYGYTF

V gene: TRBV7-6
clone size: .
J gene: TRBJ2-1
D gene: TRBD1
CDR3 DNA: TGTGCCAGCAGCCTCACAGGGGGCGCAGTTCTGTTCTATGAGCAGTTCTTC
CDR3 protein: CASSLTGGAVLFYEQFF

V gene: TRBV6-1
clone size: .
J gene: TRBJ2-3
D gene: TRBD2
CDR3 DNA: TGTGCCAGCAGTGGGACAGGGGGACTAGCGGGAGGGCCAACAGATACGCAGTATTTT
CDR3 protein: CASSGTGGLAGGPTDTQYF

V gene: TRBV6-1
clone size: .
J gene: TRBJ1-2
D gene: .
CDR3 DNA: TGTGCCAGCAGTGAAGAAGGGGCTAACTATGGCTACACCTTC
CDR3 protein: CASSEEGANYGYTF

V gene: TRBV19
clone size: .
J gene: TRBJ2-2
D gene: TRBD2
CDR3 DNA: TGTGCCAGTAAAGGGGTTGGGGGACTAAACACCGGGGAGCTGTTTTTT
CDR3 protein: CASKGVGGLNTGELFF

V gene: TRBV2
clone size: .
J gene: TRBJ2-7
D gene: TRBD1
CDR3 DNA: TGTGCCACCTCTCCGGGACAGGGATTCTACGAGCAGTACTTC
CDR3 protein: CATSPGQGFYEQYF

V gene: TRBV6-5
clone size: .
J gene: TRBJ1-2
D gene: .
CDR3 DNA: TGTGCCAGCAGTTACTCGGAGACAGTCTATCGTGGGGGCTACACCTTC
CDR3 protein: CASSYSETVYRGGYTF

V gene: TRBV5-4
clone size: .
J gene: TRBJ2-1
D gene: TRBD2
CDR3 DNA: TGTGCCAGCAGTTTACTAGCGGGAGTTTACAATGAGCAGTTCTTC
CDR3 protein: CASSLLAGVYNEQFF

V gene: TRBV18
clone size: .
J gene: TRBJ2-1
D gene: .
CDR3 DNA: TGTGCCAGCTCACCACAGCGAAATGAGCAGTTCTTC
CDR3 protein: CASSPQRNEQFF

V gene: TRBV7-8
clone size: .
J gene: TRBJ1-5
D gene: .
CDR3 DNA: TGTGCCAGCAGCTTAGTCCGTCGGGGGACCAATCAGCCCCAGCATTTT
CDR3 protein: CASSLVRRGTNQPQHF

V gene: TRBV2
clone size: .
J gene: TRBJ2-3
D gene: .
CDR3 DNA: TGTGCCAGCAGTGCAACGGGAGTCTCCACAGATACGCAGTATTTT
CDR3 protein: CASSATGVSTDTQYF

V gene: TRBV6-6
clone size: .
J gene: TRBJ2-3
D gene: .
CDR3 DNA: TGTGCCAGCCGCACTAGCACAGATACGCAGTATTTT
CDR3 protein: CASRTSTDTQYF

V gene: TRBV7-9
clone size: .
J gene: TRBJ2-3
D gene: TRBD1
CDR3 DNA: TGTGCCAGCAGCTCTGGACAGGGGGCCGGCACAGATACGCAGTATTTT
CDR3 protein: CASSSGQGAGTDTQYF

V gene: TRBV4-1
clone size: once
J gene: TRBJ1-1
D gene: TRBD1
CDR3 DNA: TGCGCCAGCAGCCAGCCCCCTAGGGACAGGGGGAACACTGAAGCTTTCTTT
CDR3 protein: CASSQPPRDRGNTEAFF